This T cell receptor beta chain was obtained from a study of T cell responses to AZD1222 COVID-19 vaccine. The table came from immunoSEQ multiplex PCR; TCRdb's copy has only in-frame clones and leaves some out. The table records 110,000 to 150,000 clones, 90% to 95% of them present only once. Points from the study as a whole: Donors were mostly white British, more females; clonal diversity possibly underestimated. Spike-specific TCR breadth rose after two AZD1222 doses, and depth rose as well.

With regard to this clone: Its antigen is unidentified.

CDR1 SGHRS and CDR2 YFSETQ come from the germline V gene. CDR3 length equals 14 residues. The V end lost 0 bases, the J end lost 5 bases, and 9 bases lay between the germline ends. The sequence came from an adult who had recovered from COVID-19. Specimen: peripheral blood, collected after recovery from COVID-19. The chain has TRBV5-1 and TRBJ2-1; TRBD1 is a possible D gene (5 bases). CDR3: CASSLVGRDNEQFF. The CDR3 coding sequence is TGCGCCAGCAGCTTGGTTGGCAGGGACAATGAGCAGTTCTTC.